This paragraph covers one T cell receptor beta chain sequence. Its matching antigen is unknown. The source of the sample is a study of T cell responses to AZD1222 COVID-19 vaccine. Study-wide results and limits: Vaccination with two AZD1222 doses was followed by a rise in Spike-specific TCR breadth and depth.

TCRdb's copy holds only in-frame clones and misses some; the assay was immunoSEQ multiplex PCR. The table includes around 84,000 clones, approximately 86% detected once. Germline V gene sequence: CDR1 LNHDA, CDR2 SQIVND (reference sequence). V lost 11 bases to trimming and J lost 1 base, with 11 bases between them. The CDR3 spans 12 residues. V and J are TRBV19 and TRBJ1-2; D is undetermined. The material sequenced was peripheral blood, taken on day 0 of MenACWY control vaccination. The source is an adult in good health. This chain's CDR3 is CAATGYNYGYTF. CDR3 bases: TGTGCCGCGACGGGTTATAACTATGGCTACACCTTC. Drawing the rest from reference TRBV19 and TRBJ1-2, the complete variable domain is DGGITQSPKYLFRKEGQNVTLSCEQNLNHDAMYWYRQDPGQGLRLIYYSQIVNDFQKGDIAEGYSVSREKKESFPLTVTSAQKNPTAFYLCAATGYNYGYTFGSGTRLTVV.